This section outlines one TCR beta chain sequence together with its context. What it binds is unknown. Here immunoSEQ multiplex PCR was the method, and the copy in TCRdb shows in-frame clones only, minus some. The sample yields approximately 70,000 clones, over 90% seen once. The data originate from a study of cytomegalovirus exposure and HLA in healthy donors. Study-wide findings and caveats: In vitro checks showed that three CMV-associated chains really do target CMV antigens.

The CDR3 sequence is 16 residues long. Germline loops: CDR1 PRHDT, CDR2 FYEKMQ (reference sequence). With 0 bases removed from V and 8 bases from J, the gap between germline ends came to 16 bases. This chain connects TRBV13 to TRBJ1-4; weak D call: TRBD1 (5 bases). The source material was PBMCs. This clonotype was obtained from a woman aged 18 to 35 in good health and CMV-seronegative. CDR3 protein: CASSLGLAGLGEKLFF. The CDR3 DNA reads TGTGCCAGCAGCTTAGGCCTCGCAGGGCTGGGGGAAAAACTGTTTTTT. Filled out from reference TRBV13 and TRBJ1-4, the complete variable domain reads AAGVIQSPRHLIKEKRETATLKCYPIPRHDTVYWYQQGPGQDPQFLISFYEKMQSDKGSIPDRFSAQQFSDYHSELNMSSLELGDSALYFCASSLGLAGLGEKLFFGSGTQLSVL.